These 11 T cell receptor beta chains came from one sample sequenced in a study of T cell changes during pregnancy in multiple sclerosis. The protocol was immunoSEQ multiplex PCR, while the TCRdb copy is restricted to in-frame clones and leaves out a portion. The sample lists over 45,000 clones; about nine tenths were seen once. The source was peripheral blood, collected after pregnancy. The source is a female donor with multiple sclerosis, enrolled in a pregnancy study.

The V gene is TRBV5-4, the J gene TRBJ2-5, with 9 bases identical to TRBD2. The ends lost 0 bases at V and 2 bases at J; junction bases unmatched: 5. There are 16 residues in the CDR3. Germline lookup yields CDR1 SGHNT and CDR2 YYREEE (reference sequence). Written as DNA, the CDR3 is TGTGCCAGCAGCTTGGGGGGGAGCGGGGGGCAAGAGACCCAGTACTTC. This codes for CASSLGGSGGQETQYF.

This sequence joins TRBV7-2 and TRBJ2-7; a possible D gene is TRBD2 (5 bases). The V gene's germline CDR1 is SGHTA and CDR2 FQGNSA. The CDR3 spans 14 residues. Trimming removed 3 bases from V and 3 bases from J, with 12 bases in between. Written as DNA, the CDR3 is TGTGCCAGCAGCTTCGGAGGACGCGGCTACGAGCAGTACTTC. Protein: CASSFGGRGYEQYF.

The chain is built from TRBV5-1 and TRBJ2-1, with D maybe TRBD2 (7 bases). In germline, CDR1 is SGHRS, CDR2 YFSETQ. Trimming removed 2 bases from V and 4 bases from J, with 13 bases in between. This CDR3 has 15 amino acids. The CDR3 region has the DNA TGCGCCAGCAGCTTAAGGGGGGGGGCTTACAATGAGCAGTTCTTC. This encodes CASSLRGGAYNEQFF.

The rearrangement uses TRBV7-2 and TRBJ1-2; no firm D call. Per the germline V gene, CDR1 is SGHTA and CDR2 is FQGNSA. The CDR3 sequence is 11 residues long. V lost 8 bases, J lost 4 bases, and 8 bases lay in between. The CDR3 DNA reads TGTGCCAGCTCCTCCCTCTATGGCTACACCTTC. Its translation: CASSSLYGYTF. Full variable domain (rest looked up from reference TRBV7-2 and TRBJ1-2): GAGVSQSPSNKVTEKGKDVELRCDPISGHTALYWYRQSLGQGLEFLIYFQGNSAPDKSGLPSDRFSAERTGGSVSTLTIQRTQQEDSAVYLCASSSLYGYTFGSGTRLTVV.

The chain couples TRBV2 to TRBJ2-5; D remains unclear. Germline-derived CDR1 and CDR2 are SNHLY and FYNNEI. There are 16 residues in the CDR3. The V gene lost 4 bases and the J gene lost 1 base, with 16 bases spanning the gap. This CDR3 is CASSASSWAAQETQYF. DNA for the CDR3: TGTGCCAGCAGTGCGTCCTCTTGGGCAGCCCAAGAGACCCAGTACTTC.

CDR3: CASSSSSTEAFF. DNA of the CDR3: TGTGCCAGCTCAAGTAGTTCCACTGAAGCTTTCTTT. The V gene is TRBV18, the J gene TRBJ1-1; D unclear. The CDR3 covers 12 residues. Trimming removed 5 bases from V and 4 bases from J, with 8 bases in between. The germline gives CDR1 KGHSH, CDR2 LQKENI. Combining the CDR3 with reference TRBV18 and TRBJ1-1 gives the whole variable domain NAGVMQNPRHLVRRRGQEARLRCSPMKGHSHVYWYRQLPEEGLKFMVYLQKENIIDESGMPKERFSAEFPKEGPSILRIQQVVRGDSAAYFCASSSSSTEAFFGQGTRLTVV.

The chain has TRBV4-1 and TRBJ1-2, with D unclear. Trimming took off 0 bases at V and 9 bases at J, with 11 bases between the two ends. The CDR3 has 13 residues. Germline loops: CDR1 MGHRA, CDR2 YSYEKL. This CDR3 reads CASSQDPDPSYTF. The CDR3 DNA follows: TGCGCCAGCAGCCAAGATCCCGATCCTAGCTACACCTTC.

This clone was seen a single time. The V gene is TRBV5-6, the J gene TRBJ1-6; D perhaps matches TRBD1 (5 bases). The germline CDR1 and CDR2 sequences are SGHDT and YYEEEE. The CDR3 consists of 15 residues. V gave up 4 bases and J gave up 7 bases, with 15 bases separating them. The CDR3 DNA sequence: TGTGCCAGCAGCGGGGGGGACCCAACGAATTCACCCCTCCACTTT. Protein product: CASSGGDPTNSPLHF.

The chain joins TRBV6-1 to TRBJ2-7; 9 bases map to TRBD2. Per germline, CDR1 MNHNS and CDR2 SASEGT. The CDR3 has 15 residues. V shed 1 base and J 4 bases; nucleotides not matched to a gene: 5. The CDR3 nucleotides read TGTGCCAGCAGTGAAGAGTTAGCGGGGGCATACGAGCAGTACTTC. Encoded protein: CASSEELAGAYEQYF.

The V gene is TRBV11-3, the J gene TRBJ2-3; D not certain. CDR3 length equals 12 residues. CDR1 is SGHNT and CDR2 is YENEEA in the germline V gene. V was pared by 5 bases and J by 4 bases, with 7 bases between. The CDR3 reads CASSRSADTQYF. The CDR3 nucleotides are TGTGCCAGCAGCCGGTCCGCAGATACGCAGTATTTT. The variable domain in full, completed from reference TRBV11-3 and TRBJ2-3, reads EAGVVQSPRYKIIEKKQPVAFWCNPISGHNTLYWYLQNLGQGPELLIRYENEEAVDDSQLPKDRFSAERLKGVDSTLKIQPAELGDSAVYLCASSRSADTQYFGPGTRLTVL.

The gene calls are TRBV6-5 and TRBJ2-3; D is perhaps TRBD1 (6 bases). Germline values: CDR1 MNHEY, CDR2 SVGAGI. The CDR3 spans 13 residues. The V and J ends lost 2 bases and 9 bases respectively, with 12 bases between them. The CDR3 spells CASSYSSQGTQYF. The DNA of the CDR3 is TGTGCCAGCAGTTACAGCAGCCAGGGGACGCAGTATTTT.